This T cell receptor beta chain was sequenced for a study of T cell changes during pregnancy in multiple sclerosis (dated by TCRdb to about 2019). Regarding the research as a whole: The study examined how the T cell repertoire changed over the course of pregnancy in women with multiple sclerosis.

Sequences MNHEY (CDR1) and SMNVEV (CDR2) are obtained from the germline V gene (reference sequence). V is reduced by 2 bases and J by 5 bases, leaving a spacing of 13 bases between them. The CDR3 contains 15 residues, cysteine and phenylalanine counted. The CDR3 DNA has 45 bases and is translated from base 1. Library preparation was by the immunoSEQ multiplex PCR assay. TCRdb obtained this table from immuneACCESS and retained in-frame rearrangements with V and J assigned. These tables miss some clones; where compared with another copy, unresolved V genes account for less than half of the shortfall, and the remainder is unexplained. The sample table holds approximately 30,000 clones, of which about nine tenths were seen once. Around 9.8% of the sample comes from the top ten. In regard to this clone: The specificity of this receptor is unknown. Nothing much larger sits one base from this clone, and base qualities are not available.

The sequence joins TRBV27 to TRBJ1-5; matching of 6 bases hints at TRBD1 as the D gene. This sequence was found in a female donor with multiple sclerosis, enrolled in a pregnancy study. This specimen consisted of CD8+ T cells from peripheral blood mononuclear cells, obtained in the first trimester of pregnancy. The DNA sequence reads TGTGCCAGCAGTTTAGGGACATCAGCGGATCAGCCCCAGCATTTT. It codes for CASSLGTSADQPQHF.